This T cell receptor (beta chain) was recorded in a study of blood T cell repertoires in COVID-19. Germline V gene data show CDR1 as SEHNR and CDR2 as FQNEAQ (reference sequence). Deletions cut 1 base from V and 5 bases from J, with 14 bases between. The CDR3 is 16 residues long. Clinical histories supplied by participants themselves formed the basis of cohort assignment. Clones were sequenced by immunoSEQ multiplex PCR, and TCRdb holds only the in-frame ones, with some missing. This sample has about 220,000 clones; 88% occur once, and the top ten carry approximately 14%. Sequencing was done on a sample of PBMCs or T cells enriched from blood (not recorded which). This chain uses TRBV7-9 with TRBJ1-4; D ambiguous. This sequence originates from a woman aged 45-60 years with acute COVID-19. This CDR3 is CASSLVPGQLNEKLFF. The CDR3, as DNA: TGTGCCAGCAGCTTAGTTCCTGGGCAGCTGAATGAAAAACTGTTTTTT. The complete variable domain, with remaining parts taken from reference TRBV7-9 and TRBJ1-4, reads DTGVSQNPRHKITKRGQNVTFRCDPISEHNRLYWYRQTLGQGPEFLTYFQNEAQLEKSRLLSDRFSAERPKGSFSTLEIQRTEQGDSAMYLCASSLVPGQLNEKLFFGSGTQLSVL.